The rows below give T cell receptor beta chains drawn from one sample of a study of OX40 agonist ivuxolimab in advanced cancers. Here immunoSEQ multiplex PCR was the method, and the copy in TCRdb shows in-frame clones only, minus some. The sample yields about 89,000 clones, about 86% seen once. This specimen consisted of CD4+ or CD8+ T cells sorted from blood, obtained in a trial of the OX40 agonist ivuxolimab. The receptors derive from an adult with an advanced solid tumor such as melanoma, head and neck, liver or kidney cancer. The CDR3 runs from the conserved cysteine through the conserved F or W. A D gene is named only where the DNA matches it firmly. Clone size is shown for a subset of rows, as once, few, many or a class of expanded clone.

cdr3_nt: TGCGCCAGCAGTCAATCAGCAGGGTTTCAGCCCCAGCATTTT
cdr3_aa: CASSQSAGFQPQHF
clone_size: .
d_call: .
v_call: TRBV23-1
j_call: TRBJ1-5

cdr3_nt: TGTGCCAGCCGACCGGAATTGAATTCACCCCTCCACTTT
cdr3_aa: CASRPELNSPLHF
clone_size: .
d_call: .
v_call: TRBV6-1
j_call: TRBJ1-6

cdr3_nt: TGTGCCAGCAGACCCGGGGTGGGGAACACCGGGGAGCTGTTTTTT
cdr3_aa: CASRPGVGNTGELFF
clone_size: .
d_call: .
v_call: TRBV5-6
j_call: TRBJ2-2

cdr3_nt: TGTGCCAGCAGTGGGGGGTACCAAGAGACCCAGTACTTC
cdr3_aa: CASSGGYQETQYF
clone_size: .
d_call: .
v_call: TRBV2
j_call: TRBJ2-5

cdr3_nt: TGTGCTAGCAGCTTAGGGCAGGAATCCAATCAGCCCCAGCATTTT
cdr3_aa: CASSLGQESNQPQHF
clone_size: .
d_call: .
v_call: TRBV7-7
j_call: TRBJ1-5

cdr3_nt: TGTGCCAGCAGCACGGGACAGGGGAAGACCCAGTACTTC
cdr3_aa: CASSTGQGKTQYF
clone_size: .
d_call: TRBD1
v_call: TRBV27
j_call: TRBJ2-5

cdr3_nt: TGTGCCTGGAGTGTACTAGGACTAGCGGGAAATGAGCAGTACTTC
cdr3_aa: CAWSVLGLAGNEQYF
clone_size: .
d_call: TRBD2
v_call: TRBV30
j_call: TRBJ2-7

cdr3_nt: TGTGCCAGCAGCTTAGATACAGGGACCTCCCCCGGGGAGCTGTTTTTT
cdr3_aa: CASSLDTGTSPGELFF
clone_size: .
d_call: .
v_call: TRBV7-6
j_call: TRBJ2-2

cdr3_nt: TGTGCCAGCAGACCCGGACAGGGAGCTAACTATGGCTACACCTTC
cdr3_aa: CASRPGQGANYGYTF
clone_size: .
d_call: TRBD1
v_call: TRBV6-5
j_call: TRBJ1-2

cdr3_nt: TGTGCCAGCAGCCCAGGGCGGGGGAGCAATCAGCCCCAGCATTTT
cdr3_aa: CASSPGRGSNQPQHF
clone_size: .
d_call: .
v_call: TRBV6-5
j_call: TRBJ1-5

cdr3_nt: TGTGCCAGCAGCTTAGCGGGTACGTACAATGAGCAGTTCTTC
cdr3_aa: CASSLAGTYNEQFF
clone_size: .
d_call: .
v_call: TRBV11-2
j_call: TRBJ2-1

cdr3_nt: TGTGCCTGGAGTCCCGGGGTAGGGGGCTACACCTTC
cdr3_aa: CAWSPGVGGYTF
clone_size: once
d_call: .
v_call: TRBV30
j_call: TRBJ1-2

cdr3_nt: TGTGCCAGCAGCGTTGACCCGGGACAGGGTACAAGTAACTATGGCTACACCTTC
cdr3_aa: CASSVDPGQGTSNYGYTF
clone_size: .
d_call: TRBD1
v_call: TRBV9
j_call: TRBJ1-2

cdr3_nt: TGTGCCAGCAGCCGGGACAGGGGGCGTGGAGAGACCCAGTACTTC
cdr3_aa: CASSRDRGRGETQYF
clone_size: once
d_call: TRBD1
v_call: TRBV7-2
j_call: TRBJ2-5